The entry below gives a single T cell receptor beta chain sequence along with its context. This sample stems from a study of blood T cell repertoires in COVID-19. Whole-study context: COVID-19 samples, acute and convalescent, were from the United States, Italy and Spain. T cells, B-cell-depleted T cells, or PBMCs supplied cDNA or gDNA.

CDR3 length: 14 amino acids. V lost 3 bases, J lost 0 bases, and 1 base stayed unmatched. In germline, CDR1 is SGHRS, CDR2 YFSETQ. Under the authors' procedure: Reference gene primer amplification gave nucleated cell count estimates. Data came from immunoSEQ multiplex PCR; TCRdb stores just in-frame clones and leaves some out. V, J and clone size are taken as reported in that table, and D and trimming were inferred from the DNA itself. This sample yields around 260,000 clones, of which about nine tenths are seen a single time; less than 1% belongs to the top ten. The TCR was taken from a woman in her thirties or forties who had recovered from COVID-19. Sequenced: peripheral blood. The chain joins TRBV5-1 to TRBJ2-3, with TRBD1 matching over 7 bases. CDR3 sequence reads: CASSSQGSTDTQYF. In DNA form, the CDR3 reads TGCGCCAGCAGCTCACAGGGGAGCACAGATACGCAGTATTTT.